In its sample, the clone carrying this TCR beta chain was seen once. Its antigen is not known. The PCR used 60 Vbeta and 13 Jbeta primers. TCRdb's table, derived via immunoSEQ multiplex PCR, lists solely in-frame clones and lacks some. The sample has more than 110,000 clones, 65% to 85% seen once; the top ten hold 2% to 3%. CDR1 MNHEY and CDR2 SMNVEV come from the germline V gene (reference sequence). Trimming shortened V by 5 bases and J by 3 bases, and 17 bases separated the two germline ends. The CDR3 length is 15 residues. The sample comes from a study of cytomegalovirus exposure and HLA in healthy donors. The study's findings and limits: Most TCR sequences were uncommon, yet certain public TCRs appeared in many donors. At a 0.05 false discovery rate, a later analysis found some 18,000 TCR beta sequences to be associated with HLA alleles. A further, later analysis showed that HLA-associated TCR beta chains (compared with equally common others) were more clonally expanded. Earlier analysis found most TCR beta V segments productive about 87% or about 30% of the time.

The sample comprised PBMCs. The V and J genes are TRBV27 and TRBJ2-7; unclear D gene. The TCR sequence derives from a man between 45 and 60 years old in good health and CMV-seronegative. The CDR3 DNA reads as TGTGCCAGCAGTCTAGATTTTACATCTTACTACGAGCAGTACTTC. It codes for CASSLDFTSYYEQYF.